The clone carrying this TCR beta chain was observed a single time. The antigen is unknown. The germline CDR1 and CDR2 sequences are LGHNA and YNFKEQ. Trimming took 0 bases from V and 5 from J, leaving 13 bases between them. The CDR3 runs to 15 residues. Three rounds of nested PCR, following a modified ARM-PCR protocol, produced the TCRbeta library. TCRdb re-derived calls from the multiplex PCR reads in MiXCR, one entry per CDR3 protein. The sample has 90,000 to 110,000 distinct CDR3 sequences; roughly three fifths are singletons. RNA was extracted from bulk tissue without any cell sorting. More than 3 cm separated this lung sample from the edge of the tumor. The data belong to a study of tumor and adjacent non-tumor tissue in lung cancer. In the study overall: Stage I to III disease affected ten to eleven men and a handful of women aged 31 to 76. Around 4 million productive TCRbeta reads were obtained per sample on average. General study results and limits: Top 100 clones took a larger repertoire share in normal lung. Tumor tissue had significantly higher TCR diversity than normal lung.

The source of this sequence is a man in his 60s with non-small cell lung cancer. The chain employs TRBV4-2 and TRBJ2-5; TRBD2 might be the D (6 bases). The specimen was distant non-tumor lung tissue. CDR3 region: CASSQEGLGGETQYF. The DNA for the CDR3 is TGTGCCAGCAGCCAAGAAGGACTGGGGGGTGAGACCCAGTACTTC.